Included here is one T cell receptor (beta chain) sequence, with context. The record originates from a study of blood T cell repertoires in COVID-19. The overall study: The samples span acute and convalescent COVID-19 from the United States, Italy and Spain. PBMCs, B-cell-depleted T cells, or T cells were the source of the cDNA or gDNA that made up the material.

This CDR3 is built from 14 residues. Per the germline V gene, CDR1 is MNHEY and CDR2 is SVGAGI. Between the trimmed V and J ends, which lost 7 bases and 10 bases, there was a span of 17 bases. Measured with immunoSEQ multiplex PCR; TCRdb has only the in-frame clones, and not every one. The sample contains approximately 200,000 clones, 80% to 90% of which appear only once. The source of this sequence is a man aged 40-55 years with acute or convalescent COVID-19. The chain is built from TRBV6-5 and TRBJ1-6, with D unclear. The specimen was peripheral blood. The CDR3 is CASTLGKGGSPLHF. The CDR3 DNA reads TGTGCCAGCACTCTTGGGAAGGGAGGATCACCCCTCCACTTT.